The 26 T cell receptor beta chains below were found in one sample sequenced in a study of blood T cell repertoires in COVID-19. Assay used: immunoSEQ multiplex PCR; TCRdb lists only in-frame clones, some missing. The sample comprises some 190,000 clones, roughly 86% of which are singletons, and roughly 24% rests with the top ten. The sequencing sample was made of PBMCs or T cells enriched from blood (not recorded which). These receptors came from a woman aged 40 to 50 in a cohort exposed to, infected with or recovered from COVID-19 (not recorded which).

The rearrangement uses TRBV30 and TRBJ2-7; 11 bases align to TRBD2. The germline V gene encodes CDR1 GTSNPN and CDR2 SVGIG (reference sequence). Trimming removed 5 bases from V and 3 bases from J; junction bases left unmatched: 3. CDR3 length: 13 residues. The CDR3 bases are TGTGCCTGGGCCGGGACTAGCGGCTACGAGCAGTACTTC. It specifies CAWAGTSGYEQYF.

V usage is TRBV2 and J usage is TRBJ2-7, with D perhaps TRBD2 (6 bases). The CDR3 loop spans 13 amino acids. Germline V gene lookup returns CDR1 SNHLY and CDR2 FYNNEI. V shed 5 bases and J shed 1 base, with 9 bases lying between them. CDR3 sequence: CASSRLVSYEQYF. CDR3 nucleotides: TGTGCCAGCAGTCGACTAGTTTCCTACGAGCAGTACTTC.

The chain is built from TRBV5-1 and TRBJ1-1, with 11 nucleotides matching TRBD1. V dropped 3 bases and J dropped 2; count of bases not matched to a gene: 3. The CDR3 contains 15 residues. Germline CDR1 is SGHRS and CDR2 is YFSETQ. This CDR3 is CASSYGQGANTEAFF. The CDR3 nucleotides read TGCGCCAGCAGCTACGGACAGGGGGCAAACACTGAAGCTTTCTTT.

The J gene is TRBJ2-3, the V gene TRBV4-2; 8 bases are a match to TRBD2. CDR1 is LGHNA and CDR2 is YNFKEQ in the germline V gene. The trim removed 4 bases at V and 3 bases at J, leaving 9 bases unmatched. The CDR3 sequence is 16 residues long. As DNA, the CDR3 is TGTGCCAGCAGCCCCTTGGCGGGAGGTCTGACAGATACGCAGTATTTT. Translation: CASSPLAGGLTDTQYF.

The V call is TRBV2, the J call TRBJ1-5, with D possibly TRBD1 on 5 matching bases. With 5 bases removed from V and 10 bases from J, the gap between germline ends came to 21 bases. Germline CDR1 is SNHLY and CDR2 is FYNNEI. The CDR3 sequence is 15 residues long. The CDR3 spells CASSTGRDRSGPQHF. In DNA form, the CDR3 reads TGTGCCAGCAGTACGGGGAGGGACCGTTCCGGTCCCCAGCATTTT.

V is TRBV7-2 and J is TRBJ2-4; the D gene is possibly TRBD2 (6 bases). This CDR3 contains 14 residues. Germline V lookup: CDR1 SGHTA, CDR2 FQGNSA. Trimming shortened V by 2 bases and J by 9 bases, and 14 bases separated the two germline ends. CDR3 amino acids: CASSLLLEGSIQYF. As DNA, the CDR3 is TGTGCCAGCAGCTTACTTTTGGAGGGGAGCATTCAGTACTTC.

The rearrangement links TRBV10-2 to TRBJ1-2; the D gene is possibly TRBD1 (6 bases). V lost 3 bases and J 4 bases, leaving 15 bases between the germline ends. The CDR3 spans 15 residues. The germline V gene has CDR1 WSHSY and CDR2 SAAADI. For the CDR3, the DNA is TGCGCCAGCAGTGACCCAGTAGGGGGTGCCTATGGCTACACCTTC. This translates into CASSDPVGGAYGYTF.

CDR3 DNA: TGTGCCTGGAAAGAGGTCGGAGGGCACGCCAAAAACATTCAGTACTTC. Residues: CAWKEVGGHAKNIQYF. The chain couples TRBV30 to TRBJ2-4; possibly TRBD2 for D (6 bases). The CDR3 spans 16 residues. The V gene's germline CDR1 is GTSNPN and CDR2 SVGIG (reference sequence). V lost 4 bases and J lost 1, with 17 bases in between.

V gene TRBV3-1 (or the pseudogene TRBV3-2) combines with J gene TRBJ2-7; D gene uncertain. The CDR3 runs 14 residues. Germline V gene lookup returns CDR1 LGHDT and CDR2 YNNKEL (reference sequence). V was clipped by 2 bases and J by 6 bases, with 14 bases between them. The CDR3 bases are TGTGCCAGCAGCCAATCTACCCCGTTCGGCGAGCAGTACTTC. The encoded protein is CASSQSTPFGEQYF.

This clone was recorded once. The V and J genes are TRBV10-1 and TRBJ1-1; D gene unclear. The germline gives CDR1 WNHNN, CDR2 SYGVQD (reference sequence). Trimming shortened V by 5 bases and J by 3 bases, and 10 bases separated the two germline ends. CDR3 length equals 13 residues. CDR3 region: CASSPRRDTEAFF. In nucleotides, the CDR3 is TGCGCCAGCAGTCCCCGGAGGGACACTGAAGCTTTCTTT.

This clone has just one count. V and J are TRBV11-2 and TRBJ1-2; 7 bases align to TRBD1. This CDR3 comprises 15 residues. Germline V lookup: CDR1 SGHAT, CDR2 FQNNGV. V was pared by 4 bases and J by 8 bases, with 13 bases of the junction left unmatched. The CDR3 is CASSSNPTGARGYTF. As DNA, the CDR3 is TGTGCCAGCAGCTCCAACCCTACAGGGGCTAGGGGCTACACCTTC.

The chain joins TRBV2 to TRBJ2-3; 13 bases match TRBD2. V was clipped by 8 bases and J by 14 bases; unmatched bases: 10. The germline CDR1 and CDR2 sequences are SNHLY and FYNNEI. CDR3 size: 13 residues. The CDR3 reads CASGEGTSGVWYF. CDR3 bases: TGTGCCAGCGGGGAGGGGACTAGCGGGGTATGGTATTTT.

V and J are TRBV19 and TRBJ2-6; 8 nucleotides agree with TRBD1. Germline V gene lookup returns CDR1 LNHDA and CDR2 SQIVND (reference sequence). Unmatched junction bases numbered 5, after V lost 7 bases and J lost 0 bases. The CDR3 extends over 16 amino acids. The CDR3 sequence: CASTQGVSSGANVLTF. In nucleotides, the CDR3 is TGTGCCAGTACACAGGGGGTATCCTCTGGGGCCAACGTCCTGACTTTC.

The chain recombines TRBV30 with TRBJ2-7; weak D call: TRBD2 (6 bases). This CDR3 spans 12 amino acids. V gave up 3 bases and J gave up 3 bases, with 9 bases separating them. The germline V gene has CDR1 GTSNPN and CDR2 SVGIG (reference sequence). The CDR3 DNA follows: TGTGCCTGGAGGGTTAGCGGCTACGAGCAGTACTTC. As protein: CAWRVSGYEQYF.

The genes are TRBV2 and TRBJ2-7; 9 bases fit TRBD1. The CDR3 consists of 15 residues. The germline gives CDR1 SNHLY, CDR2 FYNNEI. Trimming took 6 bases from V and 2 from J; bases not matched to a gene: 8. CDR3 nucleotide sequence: TGTGCCAGCAGCCCAGGACAGGGGATCGCCTACGAGCAGTACTTC. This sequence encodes CASSPGQGIAYEQYF.

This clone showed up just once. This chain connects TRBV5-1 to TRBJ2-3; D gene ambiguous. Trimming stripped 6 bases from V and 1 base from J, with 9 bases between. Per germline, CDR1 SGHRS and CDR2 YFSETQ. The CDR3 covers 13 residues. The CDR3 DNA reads TGCGCCAGCAAAAGCCCTGGCACAGATACGCAGTATTTT. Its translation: CASKSPGTDTQYF.

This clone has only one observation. CDR3 residues: CASSPRDRVQETQYF. CDR3 nucleotides: TGTGCCAGCAGCCCCAGGGACAGGGTACAAGAGACCCAGTACTTC. V gene TRBV13 combines with J gene TRBJ2-5; 9 bases are shared with TRBD1. The CDR3 extends over 15 amino acids. CDR1 is PRHDT, CDR2 FYEKMQ, per germline (reference sequence). V lost 5 bases, J lost 2 bases, and 6 bases stayed unmatched.

The CDR3 coding sequence is TGCAGCGTTGTACAGGTCAACTATGGCTACACCTTC. Translation gives CSVVQVNYGYTF. The chain is built from TRBV29-1 and TRBJ1-2; D may be TRBD1 (5 bases). V lost 4 bases to trimming and J lost 2 bases, with 8 bases between them. Germline assignment: CDR1 SQVTM and CDR2 ANQGSEA. The CDR3 sequence is 12 residues long. The full variable domain, rest sourced from reference TRBV29-1 and TRBJ1-2, is SAVISQKPSRDICQRGTSLTIQCQVDSQVTMMFWYRQQPGQSLTLIATANQGSEATYESGFVIDKFPISRPNLTFSTLTVSNMSPEDSSIYLCSVVQVNYGYTFGSGTRLTVV.

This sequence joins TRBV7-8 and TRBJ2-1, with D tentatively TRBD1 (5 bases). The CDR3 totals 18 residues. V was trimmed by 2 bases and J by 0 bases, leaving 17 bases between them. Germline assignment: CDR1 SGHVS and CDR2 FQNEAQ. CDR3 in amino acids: CASSLSGHFYSSYNEQFF. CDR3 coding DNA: TGTGCCAGCAGCTTATCCGGACACTTCTACAGCTCCTACAATGAGCAGTTCTTC.

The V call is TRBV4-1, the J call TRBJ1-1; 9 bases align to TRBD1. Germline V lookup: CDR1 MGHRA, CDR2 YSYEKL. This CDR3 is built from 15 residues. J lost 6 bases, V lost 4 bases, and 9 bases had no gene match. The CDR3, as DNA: TGCGCCAGCAGCCTTGCCGGGACAGGGATCGCTGAAGCTTTCTTT. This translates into CASSLAGTGIAEAFF.

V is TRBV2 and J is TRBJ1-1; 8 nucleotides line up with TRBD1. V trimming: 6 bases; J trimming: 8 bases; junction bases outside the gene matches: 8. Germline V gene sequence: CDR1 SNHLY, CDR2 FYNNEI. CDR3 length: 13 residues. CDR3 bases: TGTGCCAGCAGAGTCGAGACAGGGGCAGAAGCTTTCTTT. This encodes CASRVETGAEAFF.

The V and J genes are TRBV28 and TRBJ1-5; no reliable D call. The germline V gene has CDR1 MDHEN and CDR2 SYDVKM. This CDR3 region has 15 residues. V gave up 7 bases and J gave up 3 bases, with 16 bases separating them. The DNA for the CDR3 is TGTGCCAGCACGATAACAGTTCACATCAATCAGCCCCAGCATTTT. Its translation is CASTITVHINQPQHF. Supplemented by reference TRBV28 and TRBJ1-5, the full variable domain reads DVKVTQSSRYLVKRTGEKVFLECVQDMDHENMFWYRQDPGLGLRLIYFSYDVKMKEKGDIPEGYSVSREKKERFSLILESASTNQTSMYLCASTITVHINQPQHFGDGTRLSIL.

CDR3 sequence reads: CASSDSLPADGGYTF. Written as DNA, the CDR3 is TGTGCCAGCAGTGATAGTCTCCCAGCGGACGGCGGCTACACCTTC. The J gene is TRBJ1-2, the V gene TRBV2, with D hard to call. V dropped 3 bases and J dropped 8 bases, with 19 bases sitting between them. Germline V gene sequence: CDR1 SNHLY, CDR2 FYNNEI. There are 15 residues in the CDR3.

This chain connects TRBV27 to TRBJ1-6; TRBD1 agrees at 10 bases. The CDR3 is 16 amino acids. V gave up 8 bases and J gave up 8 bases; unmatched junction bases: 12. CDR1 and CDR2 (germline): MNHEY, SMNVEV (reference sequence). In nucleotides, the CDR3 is TGTGCCAGCGGCCCCGTAAGGGGACAGGGGTATTCACCCCTCCACTTT. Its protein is CASGPVRGQGYSPLHF.

The CDR3: CASSLTGPATEAFF. DNA for the CDR3: TGTGCCAGCAGCTTAACAGGGCCGGCGACTGAAGCTTTCTTT. The V gene is TRBV13, the J gene TRBJ1-1; TRBD1 might be the D (6 bases). Trimming removed 2 bases from V and 5 bases from J, with 12 bases in between. The CDR3 extends over 14 amino acids. Per germline, CDR1 PRHDT and CDR2 FYEKMQ (reference sequence).

The CDR3 sequence is CATSERDRAEAFF. The CDR3 DNA follows: TGTGCCACCAGTGAACGTGACAGGGCTGAAGCTTTCTTT. The chain has TRBV24-1 and TRBJ1-1; 7 bases are a match to TRBD1. The length of the CDR3 is 13 residues. V gave up 4 bases and J gave up 6 bases; unmatched junction bases: 4. The germline CDR1 and CDR2 sequences are KGHDR and SFDVKD.